A single sample gave rise to the 13 T cell receptor beta chains below, sequenced in a study of beta chain features in type 1 diabetes. Isolated RNA was reverse transcribed in full, so expressed TCRB transcripts were sequenced. Sequencing was performed with immunoSEQ multiplex PCR; in TCRdb, only in-frame clones are kept and a portion is missing. In the table there are more than 300,000 clones, around 12% of which are singletons. The sequencing input was naive CD4+ T cells from blood. These TCRs come from a man between 18 and 29 years old in good health.

The table lists this clone with a few counts. This chain links TRBV5-6 with TRBJ2-6; D perhaps matches TRBD1 (6 bases). The CDR3 is 16 amino acids. Trimming removed 10 bases at V and 0 bases at J, with 17 bases between. CDR1 and CDR2 from the germline V gene are SGHDT and YYEEEE. The CDR3 DNA follows: TGTGCCTCCTTCTTTACAGGGTTCTCTGGGGCCAACGTCCTGACTTTC. This translates into CASFFTGFSGANVLTF. Variable domain in full (rest from reference TRBV5-6 and TRBJ2-6): DAGVTQSPTHLIKTRGQQVTLRCSPKSGHDTVSWYQQALGQGPQFIFQYYEEEERQRGNFPDRFSGHQFPNYSSELNVNALLLGDSALYLCASFFTGFSGANVLTFGAGSRLTVL.

This clone was counted only a few times. The chain couples TRBV28 to TRBJ2-7, with D possibly being TRBD1 (6 bases). The CDR3 totals 16 residues. CDR1 MDHEN and CDR2 SYDVKM come from the germline V gene. Trimming took 7 bases from V and 3 from J, leaving 22 bases between them. Written as DNA, the CDR3 is TGTGCCAGCACTGCTTCAGGGGCCGTTAGGATCTACGAGCAGTACTTC. Protein sequence: CASTASGAVRIYEQYF.

This clone was picked up a small number of times. CDR3 in amino acids: CAFTNDRGDYEQYF. In DNA, the CDR3 is TGTGCCTTCACAAACGACAGGGGGGACTACGAGCAGTACTTC. The chain recombines TRBV30 with TRBJ2-7, with 9 bases aligning to TRBD1. This CDR3 has 14 residues. CDR1 and CDR2 (germline): GTSNPN, SVGIG (reference sequence). V lost 7 bases, J lost 3 bases, and 10 bases stayed unmatched.

This clone appeared a few times. V gene TRBV7-3 combines with J gene TRBJ1-1; tentative D call: TRBD1 (5 bases). Germline assignment: CDR1 SGHTA and CDR2 FQGTGA. Trimming took off 3 bases at V and 5 bases at J, with 19 bases between the two ends. This CDR3 comprises 16 residues. In DNA form, the CDR3 reads TGTGCCAGCAGCTTTTCCTCCCAGGGAGGAGGAACTGAAGCTTTCTTT. The encoded protein is CASSFSSQGGGTEAFF. The full variable domain, completed using reference TRBV7-3 and TRBJ1-1, is GAGVSQTPSNKVTEKGKYVELRCDPISGHTALYWYRQSLGQGPEFLIYFQGTGAADDSGLPNDRFFAVRPEGSVSTLKIQRTERGDSAVYLCASSFSSQGGGTEAFFGQGTRLTVV.

This sequence joins TRBV5-1 and TRBJ1-2; 10 positions match TRBD1. V lost 0 bases and J lost 5; bases outside the gene matches: 13. The CDR3 runs to 18 residues. Germline V CDR1 and CDR2: SGHRS, YFSETQ. The CDR3 DNA reads as TGCGCCAGCAGCTTGGTTTCACTTCGGGACAGGGGAAGGTATGGCTACACCTTC. Protein sequence: CASSLVSLRDRGRYGYTF.

A few counts support this clone. The chain is built from TRBV13 and TRBJ2-7, with D perhaps TRBD2 (5 bases). Germline V gene lookup returns CDR1 PRHDT and CDR2 FYEKMQ (reference sequence). The V gene lost 5 bases and the J gene lost 5 bases, with 13 bases spanning the gap. This CDR3 region has 13 residues. This chain's CDR3 is CASSRLDSDEQYF. CDR3 DNA sequence: TGTGCCAGCAGCCGACTGGACTCTGACGAGCAGTACTTC.

V gene TRBV30 combines with J gene TRBJ1-4, with D perhaps TRBD1 (5 bases). CDR3 length equals 14 residues. Trimming stripped 2 bases from V and 6 bases from J, with 13 bases between. Germline V lookup: CDR1 GTSNPN, CDR2 SVGIG (reference sequence). CDR3 in DNA: TGTGCCTGGAGTTTTCCGGGGGAGGATGAAAAACTGTTTTTT. Translating gives CAWSFPGEDEKLFF.

J is TRBJ1-5 and V is TRBV30; no definite D call. Per the germline V gene, CDR1 is GTSNPN and CDR2 is SVGIG (reference sequence). The CDR3 extends over 12 amino acids. Trimming removed 2 bases at V and 6 bases at J, with 8 bases between. The CDR3 DNA reads TGTGCCTGGAGTCCCGGAGGTCAGCCCCAGCATTTT. Translated, it gives CAWSPGGQPQHF.

This clone was observed a handful of times. The chain uses TRBV28 and TRBJ1-1; 8 nucleotides match TRBD1. V dropped 5 bases and J dropped 1; count of bases not matched to a gene: 6. This CDR3 has 15 amino acids. Germline CDR1 is MDHEN and CDR2 is SYDVKM. The CDR3 here is CASSLSGQGNTEAFF. CDR3 nucleotide sequence: TGTGCCAGCAGTCTGTCTGGACAGGGGAACACTGAAGCTTTCTTT. Using reference TRBV28 and TRBJ1-1 for the parts outside the CDR3, the full variable domain is DVKVTQSSRYLVKRTGEKVFLECVQDMDHENMFWYRQDPGLGLRLIYFSYDVKMKEKGDIPEGYSVSREKKERFSLILESASTNQTSMYLCASSLSGQGNTEAFFGQGTRLTVV.

The CDR3 DNA follows: TGTGCCAGCAGCTTAGTGGAGGGTTCCAACGAGCAGTACTTC. This gives the protein CASSLVEGSNEQYF. The chain employs TRBV7-2 and TRBJ2-7; D is perhaps TRBD2 (6 bases). The ends were cut back, 1 base at V and 5 bases at J, with 12 bases in the middle. Per germline, CDR1 SGHTA and CDR2 FQGNSA. This CDR3 contains 14 residues.

The chain combines TRBV7-3 with TRBJ1-2; a weak D match, TRBD1 (5 bases). Germline CDR1 and CDR2: SGHTA and FQGTGA. The CDR3 is made up of 16 amino acids. Between the trimmed V and J ends, which lost 2 bases and 3 bases, there was a span of 16 bases. The DNA of the CDR3 is TGTGCCAGCAGCTTAGCTGGACAACAAGGGGACTATGGCTACACCTTC. Protein: CASSLAGQQGDYGYTF. The full variable domain, rest sourced from reference TRBV7-3 and TRBJ1-2, is GAGVSQTPSNKVTEKGKYVELRCDPISGHTALYWYRQSLGQGPEFLIYFQGTGAADDSGLPNDRFFAVRPEGSVSTLKIQRTERGDSAVYLCASSLAGQQGDYGYTFGSGTRLTVV.

This clone occurred a few times. The V and J genes are TRBV4-3 and TRBJ2-2, with 15 bases aligning to TRBD2. CDR1 LGHNA and CDR2 YSLEER come from the germline V gene. V was clipped by 0 bases and J by 0 bases; unmatched bases: 8. There are 21 residues in the CDR3. CDR3 nucleotide sequence: TGCGCCAGCAGCCAAGATAGGGGACTAGCGGGGGGACCCTCGAACACCGGGGAGCTGTTTTTT. Amino acids: CASSQDRGLAGGPSNTGELFF.

J is TRBJ1-2 and V is TRBV7-9; D is ambiguous. The V end was cut by 1 base, the J end by 4 bases, with 7 bases between. CDR1 is SEHNR and CDR2 is FQNEAQ in the germline V gene (reference sequence). The CDR3 totals 13 residues. The CDR3 reads CASSLDRSYGYTF. In DNA, the CDR3 is TGTGCCAGCAGCTTAGACAGAAGCTATGGCTACACCTTC.